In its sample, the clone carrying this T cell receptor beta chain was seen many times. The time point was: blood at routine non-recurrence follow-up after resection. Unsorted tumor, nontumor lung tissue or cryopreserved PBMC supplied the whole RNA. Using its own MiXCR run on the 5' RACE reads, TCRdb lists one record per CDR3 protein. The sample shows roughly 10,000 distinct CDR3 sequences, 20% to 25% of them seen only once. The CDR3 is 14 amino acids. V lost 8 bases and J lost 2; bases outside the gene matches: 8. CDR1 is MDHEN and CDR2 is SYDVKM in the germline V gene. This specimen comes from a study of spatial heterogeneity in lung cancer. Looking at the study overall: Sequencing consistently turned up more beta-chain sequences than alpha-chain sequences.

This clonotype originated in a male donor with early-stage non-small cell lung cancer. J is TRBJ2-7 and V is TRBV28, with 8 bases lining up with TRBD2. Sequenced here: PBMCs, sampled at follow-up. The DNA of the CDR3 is TGTGCCAGCCGGGGCGGGGGGCGAGCCTACGAGCAGTACTTC. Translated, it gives CASRGGGRAYEQYF.